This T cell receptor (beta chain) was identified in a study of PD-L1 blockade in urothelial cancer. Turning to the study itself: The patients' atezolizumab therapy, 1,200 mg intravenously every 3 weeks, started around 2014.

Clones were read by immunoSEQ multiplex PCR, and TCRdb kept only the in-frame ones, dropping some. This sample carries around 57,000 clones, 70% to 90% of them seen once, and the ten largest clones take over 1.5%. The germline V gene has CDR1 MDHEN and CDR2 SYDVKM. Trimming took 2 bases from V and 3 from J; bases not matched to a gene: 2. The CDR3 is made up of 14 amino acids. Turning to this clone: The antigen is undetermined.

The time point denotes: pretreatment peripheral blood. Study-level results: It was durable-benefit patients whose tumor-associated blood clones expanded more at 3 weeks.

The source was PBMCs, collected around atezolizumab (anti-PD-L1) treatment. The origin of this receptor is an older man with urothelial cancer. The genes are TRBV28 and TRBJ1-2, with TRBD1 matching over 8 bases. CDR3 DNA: TGTGCCAGCAGTTTAACAGGGGGTGACTATGGCTACACCTTC. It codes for CASSLTGGDYGYTF.